One sample yielded the 29 T cell receptor beta chains listed below, sequenced in a study of blood T cell repertoires in COVID-19. Data came from immunoSEQ multiplex PCR; TCRdb stores just in-frame clones and leaves some out. Of a few hundred thousand clones listed, about 85% are singletons. Input material: PBMCs or T cells enriched from blood (not recorded which). The origin of the receptors is a woman aged 50 to 60 who had recovered from COVID-19.

Note on this clone: Possible read error: a much larger clone is one base away. The chain carries TRBV6-5 and TRBJ2-7; 7 nucleotides line up with TRBD2. From germline, CDR1 is MNHEY and CDR2 SVGAGI. The junction had 3 bases not matched to a gene; V was cut back by 6 bases and J by 1 base. This CDR3 has 13 residues. CDR3 loop: CASRWGGSYEQYF. In DNA form, the CDR3 reads TGTGCCAGCAGGTGGGGGGGGTCCTACGAGCAGTACTTC.

This chain connects TRBV7-9 to TRBJ2-5; TRBD1 matches 7 bases. With 8 bases clipped from V and 1 base from J, the junction kept 10 bases outside the gene matches. The germline gives CDR1 SEHNR, CDR2 FQNEAQ (reference sequence). The CDR3 sequence is 15 residues long. The CDR3 bases are TGTGCCAGCGGCTCTTTAACAGGGGTCCAAGAGACCCAGTACTTC. Amino acids: CASGSLTGVQETQYF.

The CDR3 nucleotides are TGTGCCAGCAGTATGGGACAGGTCGATGGGGAAAAACTGTTTTTT. Translation: CASSMGQVDGEKLFF. The chain has TRBV6-5 and TRBJ1-4; TRBD1 matches at 8 bases. The CDR3 extends over 15 amino acids. V dropped 5 bases and J dropped 8; count of bases not matched to a gene: 10. Per germline, CDR1 MNHEY and CDR2 SVGAGI.

The V call is TRBV11-2, the J call TRBJ1-1, with D possibly matching TRBD1 (5 bases). Trimming pared 1 base from V and 4 bases from J, leaving 10 bases between. This CDR3 has 14 residues. Germline assignment: CDR1 SGHAT and CDR2 FQNNGV. In nucleotides, the CDR3 is TGTGCCAGCAGCTTAGCTAGGGGTCCCACTGAAGCTTTCTTT. Translated: CASSLARGPTEAFF. The full variable domain, in which reference TRBV11-2 and TRBJ1-1 provide the parts outside the CDR3, is EAGVAQSPRYKIIEKRQSVAFWCNPISGHATLYWYQQILGQGPKLLIQFQNNGVVDDSQLPKDRFSAERLKGVDSTLKIQPAKLEDSAVYLCASSLARGPTEAFFGQGTRLTVV.

This chain uses TRBV5-1 with TRBJ1-5; possibly TRBD1 for D (6 bases). The CDR3 length is 18 residues. CDR1 and CDR2 (germline): SGHRS, YFSETQ. The germline V and J ends were trimmed by 4 bases and 7 bases, with 27 bases remaining between them. CDR3: CASSPEGVVTGSPQPQHF. CDR3 bases: TGCGCCAGCAGCCCAGAGGGGGTTGTCACAGGCTCCCCCCAGCCCCAGCATTTT.

The CDR3 region has the DNA TGTGCCTGGAGTCTCCCGGGACCGCGGGGCTATGGCTACACCTTC. Its translation: CAWSLPGPRGYGYTF. The chain combines TRBV30 with TRBJ1-2; D might be TRBD1 (5 bases). This CDR3 spans 15 amino acids. Germline V lookup: CDR1 GTSNPN, CDR2 SVGIG (reference sequence). V lost 2 bases and J 4 bases, leaving 17 bases between the germline ends. The full variable domain, rest sourced from reference TRBV30 and TRBJ1-2, is SQTIHQWPATLVQPVGSPLSLECTVEGTSNPNLYWYRQAAGRGLQLLFYSVGIGQISSEVPQNLSASRPQDRQFILSSKKLLLSDSGFYLCAWSLPGPRGYGYTFGSGTRLTVV.

Worth noting for this clone: Other nucleotide sequences in the sample specify the same CDR3. This chain connects TRBV19 to TRBJ1-1; no reliable D call. Germline V gives CDR1 LNHDA, CDR2 SQIVND (reference sequence). Trimming stripped 3 bases from V and 4 bases from J, with 6 bases between. There are 12 residues in the CDR3. The CDR3 DNA reads as TGTGCCAGTAGTATCGGTATCACTGAAGCTTTCTTT. As protein: CASSIGITEAFF. The variable domain in full, completed from reference TRBV19 and TRBJ1-1, reads DGGITQSPKYLFRKEGQNVTLSCEQNLNHDAMYWYRQDPGQGLRLIYYSQIVNDFQKGDIAEGYSVSREKKESFPLTVTSAQKNPTAFYLCASSIGITEAFFGQGTRLTVV.

The V call is TRBV6-4, the J call TRBJ2-3, with 7 bases identical to TRBD2. The V segment lost 2 bases and the J segment 0 bases; nucleotides outside the gene matches: 8. Germline V gene lookup returns CDR1 MRHNA and CDR2 SNTAGT. The CDR3 contains 17 residues. Here the CDR3 DNA reads TGTGCCAGCAGTGACGTTGGGTTTAGCGGGAGCACAGATACGCAGTATTTT. As protein: CASSDVGFSGSTDTQYF.

V gene TRBV11-2 combines with J gene TRBJ2-1; TRBD1 is a possible D gene (6 bases). CDR1 is SGHAT and CDR2 is FQNNGV in the germline V gene. This CDR3 has 17 amino acids. Trimming shortened V by 5 bases and J by 8 bases, and 25 bases separated the two germline ends. CDR3 bases: TGTGCCAGCAGCGCGTTGAACTCAGGGGCCCCAAGGGATGAGCAGTTCTTC. Encoded protein: CASSALNSGAPRDEQFF.

This clone showed up just a few times. The V gene is TRBV5-6, the J gene TRBJ1-6; D not certain. Germline V CDR1 and CDR2: SGHDT, YYEEEE. The CDR3 sequence is 16 residues long. V was cut by 4 bases and J by 6 bases, with 17 bases left in between. CDR3 sequence (DNA): TGTGCCAGCAGCCATGGAGGTACTGGAGGTAATTCACCCCTCCACTTT. Protein: CASSHGGTGGNSPLHF.

This chain's CDR3 is CASSQTGELETQYF. CDR3 DNA sequence: TGTGCCAGCAGCCAGACAGGGGAACTGGAGACCCAGTACTTC. The chain employs TRBV5-4 and TRBJ2-5; 8 nucleotides agree with TRBD1. V was clipped by 4 bases and J by 5 bases; unmatched bases: 7. Germline V gives CDR1 SGHNT, CDR2 YYREEE (reference sequence). This CDR3 has 14 amino acids.

V is TRBV29-1 and J is TRBJ1-5, with 7 bases that match TRBD1. The V gene's germline CDR1 is SQVTM and CDR2 ANQGSEA. V shed 6 bases, J shed 4 bases, and the junction held 6 bases outside the gene matches. The length of the CDR3 is 13 residues. Here the CDR3 reads CSVSGGRNQPQHF. The CDR3 nucleotides are TGCAGCGTGTCAGGGGGGCGGAATCAGCCCCAGCATTTT.

The V gene is TRBV27, the J gene TRBJ2-1; 12 bases align to TRBD2. After removal of 1 base from V and 3 bases from J, the junction contained 7 bases not matched to a gene. CDR1 is MNHEY and CDR2 is SMNVEV in the germline V gene (reference sequence). This CDR3 region has 18 residues. The CDR3 nucleotides read TGTGCCAGCAGTTTATTACCCGGGACTAGCGGGCACTACAATGAGCAGTTCTTC. As protein: CASSLLPGTSGHYNEQFF.

CDR3 DNA: TGCGCCAGCAGTGAAAGAGGCTATGGCTACACCTTC. Amino acids: CASSERGYGYTF. The chain joins TRBV10-2 to TRBJ1-2, with D hard to call. CDR3 length: 12 amino acids. Trimming cost V 3 bases and J 4 bases, with 6 bases left between them. CDR1 and CDR2 (germline): WSHSY, SAAADI.

The chain employs TRBV19 and TRBJ2-2; no firm D call. This CDR3 contains 15 residues. Germline assignment: CDR1 LNHDA and CDR2 SQIVND (reference sequence). V was cut by 5 bases and J by 2 bases, with 12 bases left in between. The CDR3 sequence is CASSPFGDNTGELFF. For the CDR3, the DNA is TGTGCCAGTAGTCCCTTCGGAGATAACACCGGGGAGCTGTTTTTT.

This chain connects TRBV9 to TRBJ2-3; the match to TRBD2 covers 7 bases. This CDR3 is built from 14 residues. Germline CDR1 and CDR2: SGDLS and YYNGEE. J was trimmed by 3 bases and V by 3 bases; bases with no gene match: 4. Written as DNA, the CDR3 is TGTGCCAGCAGCGAGCGGGGAACGACAGATACGCAGTATTTT. Protein sequence: CASSERGTTDTQYF.

This chain joins TRBV6-1 and TRBJ2-7, with 10 bases matching TRBD2. The germline CDR1 and CDR2 sequences are MNHNS and SASEGT. J lost 2 bases, V lost 4 bases, and 5 bases had no gene match. The CDR3 spans 15 residues. As DNA, the CDR3 is TGTGCCAGCAGTGGGGGGGGGACTAGCGCCTACGAGCAGTACTTC. This translates into CASSGGGTSAYEQYF.

The rearrangement uses TRBV18 and TRBJ1-6; D might be TRBD1 (5 bases). Trimming shortened V by 2 bases and J by 8 bases, and 10 bases separated the two germline ends. The germline V gene encodes CDR1 KGHSH and CDR2 LQKENI. The CDR3 is made up of 14 amino acids. DNA of the CDR3: TGTGCCAGCTCACCATCAGGGTTCGATTCACCCCTCCACTTT. This sequence encodes CASSPSGFDSPLHF.

This chain joins TRBV18 and TRBJ1-2, with TRBD1 as a possible D gene (5 bases). This CDR3 is built from 13 residues. V was cut by 2 bases and J by 4 bases, with 8 bases left in between. Per the germline V gene, CDR1 is KGHSH and CDR2 is LQKENI. This CDR3 reads CASSPEGVYGYTF. CDR3 nucleotides: TGTGCCAGCTCACCAGAAGGGGTCTATGGCTACACCTTC.

The chain joins TRBV5-4 to TRBJ1-5; D gene unclear. V was shortened by 1 base and J by 7 bases, with 6 bases between the two germline ends. CDR3 length: 12 residues. CDR1 is SGHNT, CDR2 YYREEE, per germline (reference sequence). The CDR3 is CASSLRGQPQHF. CDR3 in DNA: TGTGCCAGCAGCTTGAGAGGGCAGCCCCAGCATTTT.

V gene TRBV29-1 combines with J gene TRBJ2-1; D ambiguous. Trimming left V 1 base short and J 10 bases short, with 17 bases between. There are 14 residues in the CDR3. The germline gives CDR1 SQVTM, CDR2 ANQGSEA. CDR3 region: CSVEASQLGREQFF. The CDR3 DNA reads TGCAGCGTTGAAGCCTCCCAACTTGGCAGGGAGCAGTTCTTC.

The V and J genes are TRBV7-8 and TRBJ2-1; D ambiguous. The V gene lost 2 bases and the J gene lost 0 bases, with 8 bases spanning the gap. The CDR3 totals 15 residues. Germline V gene lookup returns CDR1 SGHVS and CDR2 FQNEAQ. Written as DNA, the CDR3 is TGTGCCAGCAGCTTATATCTGAGCTCCTACAATGAGCAGTTCTTC. Translated, it gives CASSLYLSSYNEQFF. Based on the CDR3 plus reference TRBV7-8 and TRBJ2-1, the full variable domain is GAGVSQSPRYKVAKRGQDVALRCDPISGHVSLFWYQQALGQGPEFLTYFQNEAQLDKSGLPSDRFFAERPEGSVSTLKIQRTQQEDSAVYLCASSLYLSSYNEQFFGPGTRLTVL.

This clone was seen a handful of times. The V and J genes are TRBV6-6 and TRBJ2-1; 7 nucleotides agree with TRBD1. The CDR3 consists of 14 residues. Germline assignment: CDR1 MNHNY and CDR2 SVGAGI (reference sequence). Trimming removed 6 bases from V and 3 bases from J; junction bases left unmatched: 5. The CDR3 coding sequence is TGTGCCAGCAGCCACCGGGACAGCTACAATGAGCAGTTCTTC. It codes for CASSHRDSYNEQFF.

This clone came up a few times. The CDR3 is CASSDTRANYGYTF. The CDR3 nucleotides read TGTGCCAGCAGTGATACCAGGGCTAACTATGGCTACACCTTC. The rearrangement uses TRBV2 and TRBJ1-2, with D perhaps matching TRBD1 (5 bases). Germline CDR1 reads SNHLY; CDR2 reads FYNNEI. The V end lost 3 bases, the J end lost 0 bases, and 8 bases lay between the germline ends. The CDR3 runs 14 residues.

This chain uses TRBV27 with TRBJ2-1; 7 nucleotides agree with TRBD1. Germline CDR1 is MNHEY and CDR2 is SMNVEV (reference sequence). The V and J ends lost 5 bases and 5 bases, in that order; junction bases with no gene match: 6. The CDR3 extends over 14 amino acids. CDR3 nucleotide sequence: TGTGCCAGCAGTCCCTTGGACAGGCACAATGAGCAGTTCTTC. Translation gives CASSPLDRHNEQFF.

The chain has TRBV7-2 and TRBJ1-2, with 10 bases aligning to TRBD1. Germline assignment: CDR1 SGHTA and CDR2 FQGNSA. CDR3 length: 13 amino acids. V shed 5 bases, J shed 7 bases, and the junction held 4 bases outside the gene matches. The CDR3 reads CASSPGQGFGYTF. In nucleotides, the CDR3 is TGTGCCAGCAGCCCGGGACAGGGGTTTGGCTACACCTTC.

The CDR3 reads CASSQGGSGRADTQYF. The CDR3 coding sequence is TGCGCCAGCAGCCAAGGAGGGAGCGGGAGGGCAGATACGCAGTATTTT. V is TRBV4-3 and J is TRBJ2-3, with 10 bases identical to TRBD2. The CDR3 consists of 16 residues. The V segment lost 1 base and the J segment 4 bases; nucleotides outside the gene matches: 5. CDR1 and CDR2 (germline): LGHNA, YSLEER.

The chain employs TRBV4-2 and TRBJ2-1; 10 bases agree with TRBD2. The CDR3 has 17 residues. The V gene's germline CDR1 is LGHNA and CDR2 YNFKEQ. The V and J ends lost 3 bases and 5 bases, in that order; junction bases with no gene match: 10. The chain's CDR3 is CASSHSFGTSDDNEQFF. The DNA for the CDR3 is TGTGCCAGCAGCCATTCTTTCGGGACTAGCGATGACAATGAGCAGTTCTTC.

The rearrangement links TRBV27 to TRBJ2-1; 8 bases are a match to TRBD2. V gave up 6 bases and J gave up 0 bases; unmatched junction bases: 1. Germline lookup yields CDR1 MNHEY and CDR2 SMNVEV (reference sequence). The CDR3 runs to 14 residues. The CDR3: CASRSGGSYNEQFF. In DNA, the CDR3 is TGTGCCAGCAGAAGCGGGGGCTCCTACAATGAGCAGTTCTTC.